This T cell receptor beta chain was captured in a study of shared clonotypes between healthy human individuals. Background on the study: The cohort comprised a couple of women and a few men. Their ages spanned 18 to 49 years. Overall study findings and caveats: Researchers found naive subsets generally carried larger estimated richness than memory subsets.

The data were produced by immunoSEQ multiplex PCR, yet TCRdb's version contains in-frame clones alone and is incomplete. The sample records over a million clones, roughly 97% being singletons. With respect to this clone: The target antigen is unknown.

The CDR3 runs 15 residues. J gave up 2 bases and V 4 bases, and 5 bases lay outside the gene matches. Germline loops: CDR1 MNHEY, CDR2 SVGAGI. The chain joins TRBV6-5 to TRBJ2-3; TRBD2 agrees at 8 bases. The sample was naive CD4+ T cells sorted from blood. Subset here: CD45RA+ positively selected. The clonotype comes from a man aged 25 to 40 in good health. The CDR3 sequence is CASSFGLAVTDTQYF. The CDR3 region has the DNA TGTGCCAGCAGTTTCGGACTAGCTGTCACAGATACGCAGTATTTT.